The next 25 T cell receptor beta chains were all read from a single sample in a study of patients and donors after allogeneic stem cell transplantation. Each CDR3 protein is one row after TCRdb ran MiXCR on the RT-PCR reads. This sample has about 150,000 distinct CDR3 sequences, with approximately 22% found just once. The sample taken for sequencing was blood, either unsorted or a sorted T cell fraction (not recorded which). These receptors were taken from a human donor who was either an allogeneic HSCT recipient or a stem cell or donor lymphocyte infusion donor (not recorded which). It is not recorded whose cells these are; they may come from a transplant donor.

This clonotype came up a few times. The CDR3 sequence: CASSLGGTSNQPQHF. The DNA for the CDR3 is TGTGCCAGCAGTTTAGGGGGAACTAGCAATCAGCCCCAGCATTTT. The chain carries TRBV12-3 or TRBV12-4 and TRBJ1-5; D is unclear. The CDR3 is 15 amino acids. Between the trimmed V and J ends, which lost 1 base and 0 bases, there was a span of 7 bases.

The chain employs TRBV7-9 and TRBJ2-3, with unresolved D. The CDR3 extends over 15 amino acids. Germline V gene lookup returns CDR1 SEHNR and CDR2 FQNEAQ (reference sequence). With 7 bases removed from V and 1 base from J, the gap between germline ends came to 15 bases. The CDR3 loop is CASNPGPYRTDTQYF. CDR3 sequence (DNA): TGTGCCAGCAACCCCGGGCCCTATCGCACAGATACGCAGTATTTT.

This clonotype was detected a few times. V is TRBV7-2 and J is TRBJ2-3; 13 bases fit TRBD2. The CDR3 has 17 residues. Looked up from germline, CDR1 is SGHTA and CDR2 is FQGNSA. V lost 5 bases, J lost 4 bases, and 9 bases stayed unmatched. This chain's CDR3 is CASSRRTSGSFPDTQYF. The CDR3 DNA follows: TGTGCCAGCAGCCGACGGACTAGCGGGAGTTTCCCAGATACGCAGTATTTT.

J is TRBJ2-7 and V is TRBV7-9; 12 bases fit TRBD1. This CDR3 comprises 17 residues. Looked up from germline, CDR1 is SEHNR and CDR2 is FQNEAQ (reference sequence). The J segment lost 3 bases and the V segment lost 2 bases, leaving 8 bases of the junction unmatched. Here the CDR3 DNA reads TGTGCCAGCAGCTTATGGGGACAGGGGGCCCCTCTCTACGAGCAGTACTTC. It codes for CASSLWGQGAPLYEQYF.

This CDR3 reads CSARRGGPGYNEQFF. Here the CDR3 DNA reads TGCAGTGCTAGAAGGGGGGGTCCCGGCTACAATGAGCAGTTCTTC. The V gene is TRBV20-1, the J gene TRBJ2-1; a possible D gene is TRBD2 (7 bases). V was cut by 2 bases and J by 3 bases, with 14 bases left in between. Germline lookup yields CDR1 DFQATT and CDR2 SNEGSKA (reference sequence). The CDR3 has 15 residues.

Ten or more counts support this clonotype. V gene TRBV20-1 combines with J gene TRBJ1-1; D not certain. V was pared by 3 bases and J by 1 base, with 6 bases between. The CDR3 length is 12 residues. Germline lookup yields CDR1 DFQATT and CDR2 SNEGSKA (reference sequence). The CDR3 DNA reads as TGCAGTGCTAGCCGGCAGAACACTGAAGCTTTCTTT. Its protein product is CSASRQNTEAFF.

The sample holds a few counts of this clonotype. The chain uses TRBV12-3 or TRBV12-4 and TRBJ1-5; the D is unclear. The CDR3 covers 14 residues. The ends were cut back, 7 bases at V and 9 bases at J, with 19 bases in the middle. Here the CDR3 reads CASIMGGTKGPQHF. The CDR3 region has the DNA TGTGCCAGCATCATGGGAGGCACCAAGGGGCCCCAGCATTTT.

This clonotype turned up a few times. The V call is TRBV18, the J call TRBJ2-7; TRBD1 agrees at 7 bases. V was clipped by 5 bases and J by 7 bases; unmatched bases: 2. The CDR3 loop spans 11 amino acids. The germline CDR1 and CDR2 sequences are KGHSH and LQKENI. Here the CDR3 DNA reads TGTGCCAGCTCATCGACAGGGGAGCAGTACTTC. It specifies CASSSTGEQYF. The full variable domain, in which reference TRBV18 and TRBJ2-7 provide the parts outside the CDR3, is NAGVMQNPRHLVRRRGQEARLRCSPMKGHSHVYWYRQLPEEGLKFMVYLQKENIIDESGMPKERFSAEFPKEGPSILRIQQVVRGDSAAYFCASSSTGEQYFGPGTRLTVT.

The chain is built from TRBV24-1 and TRBJ2-5; TRBD2 matches 14 bases. Germline V gene lookup returns CDR1 KGHDR and CDR2 SFDVKD. This CDR3 is built from 20 residues. Trimming cost V 0 bases and J 5 bases; bases outside gene matches: 13. CDR3 nucleotides: TGTGCCACCAGTGATTTGCGATGGCCGGGACTAGCGGGAGAAAGGGAGACCCAGTACTTC. Encoded protein: CATSDLRWPGLAGERETQYF.

This rearrangement joins TRBV6-2 or TRBV6-3 to TRBJ2-7, with 10 bases identical to TRBD2. The CDR3 length is 20 residues. V lost 0 bases and J lost 0; bases outside the gene matches: 14. The germline gives CDR1 MNHEY, CDR2 SVGEGT. The CDR3 DNA is TGTGCCAGCAGTTACTCGAGTGGGGCTAGCGGGAGTCCCCTCTCCTACGAGCAGTACTTC. Its translation: CASSYSSGASGSPLSYEQYF.

The rearrangement uses TRBV12-3 or TRBV12-4 and TRBJ1-1; D unresolved. The CDR3 contains 15 residues. V was shortened by 2 bases and J by 6 bases, with 16 bases between the two germline ends. As DNA, the CDR3 is TGTGCCAGCAGTTTATCGCGCGCAGGAGTATCTGAAGCTTTCTTT. As protein: CASSLSRAGVSEAFF.

This chain joins TRBV5-1 and TRBJ2-2; D possibly corresponds to TRBD1 (7 bases). Trimming stripped 4 bases from V and 4 bases from J, with 17 bases between. The germline V gene encodes CDR1 SGHRS and CDR2 YFSETQ. The CDR3 extends over 16 amino acids. The CDR3 bases are TGCGCCAGCAGCCCCCAGGCAGGGGGGCTCACCGGGGAGCTGTTTTTT. As protein: CASSPQAGGLTGELFF.

This clonotype was picked up many times. This chain joins TRBV6-5 and TRBJ1-1; 7 positions agree with TRBD1. V was pared by 8 bases and J by 5 bases, with 8 bases of the junction left unmatched. The length of the CDR3 is 13 residues. The germline gives CDR1 MNHEY, CDR2 SVGAGI. The CDR3 sequence: CASRAGGWTEAFF. Here the CDR3 DNA reads TGTGCCAGCCGGGCAGGGGGATGGACTGAAGCTTTCTTT.

This chain connects TRBV12-3 or TRBV12-4 to TRBJ1-6; 7 bases are shared with TRBD1. There are 15 residues in the CDR3. Trimming cost V 6 bases and J 1 base; bases outside gene matches: 3. This CDR3 is CASSPRGSYNSPLHF. For the CDR3, the DNA is TGTGCCAGCAGCCCCAGGGGGTCCTATAATTCACCCCTCCACTTT.

The chain combines TRBV5-6 with TRBJ1-2; 7 nucleotides line up with TRBD1. V gave up 0 bases and J gave up 2 bases; unmatched junction bases: 10. Germline V gene data show CDR1 as SGHDT and CDR2 as YYEEEE. The CDR3 is 17 amino acids. The CDR3 sequence is CASSLAGQTNQNYGYTF. The CDR3 nucleotides are TGTGCCAGCAGCTTGGCGGGACAGACAAATCAAAACTATGGCTACACCTTC.

Only a few counts were recorded for this clonotype. The chain has TRBV2 and TRBJ2-4; 9 bases fit TRBD1. This CDR3 spans 15 amino acids. V lost 11 bases to trimming and J lost 8 bases; unmatched junction nucleotides: 16. Per the germline V gene, CDR1 is SNHLY and CDR2 is FYNNEI. CDR3: CAGTGTGPVSDIQYF. CDR3 DNA sequence: TGTGCCGGGACGGGGACAGGGCCGGTTTCAGACATTCAGTACTTC.

This clonotype was seen only a few times. V is TRBV2 and J is TRBJ2-4, with a tentative D call TRBD1 (6 bases). The CDR3 loop spans 15 amino acids. CDR1 is SNHLY and CDR2 is FYNNEI in the germline V gene. The germline V and J ends were trimmed by 5 bases and 3 bases, with 14 bases remaining between them. The CDR3 loop reads CASSPGTPGKNIQYF. CDR3 bases: TGTGCCAGCAGTCCTGGGACACCGGGCAAAAACATTCAGTACTTC.

This clonotype was observed a handful of times. The chain is built from TRBV5-1 and TRBJ2-5; D perhaps matches TRBD2 (5 bases). Deletions cut 3 bases from V and 3 bases from J, with 15 bases between. This CDR3 contains 15 residues. Germline CDR1 SGHRS, CDR2 YFSETQ. As DNA, the CDR3 is TGCGCCAGCAGCTGGGTTGCCTTGAGGGAAGAGACCCAGTACTTC. Translation gives CASSWVALREETQYF.

This clonotype was picked up many times. The gene calls are TRBV20-1 and TRBJ1-4, with D perhaps matching TRBD1 (5 bases). V lost 5 bases and J lost 8, with 9 bases in between. The germline V gene has CDR1 DFQATT and CDR2 SNEGSKA (reference sequence). The CDR3 sequence is 11 residues long. CDR3 in DNA: TGCAGTGCTGGGGGTGTAGAAAAACTGTTTTTT. Protein: CSAGGVEKLFF.

Note on this clonotype: It may be a read error: a sequence one base away is much more abundant. The V and J genes are TRBV12-3 or TRBV12-4 and TRBJ2-2; D gene unclear. CDR3 length: 11 residues. V lost 3 bases and J lost 6, with 2 bases in between. The CDR3 loop reads CASSLPGELFF. The CDR3 nucleotides are TGTGCCAGCAGTTTGCCCGGGGAGCTGTTTTTT.

Turning to this clonotype: This may stem from a read error, because a much larger clone lies one nucleotide away. Given the absence of the conserved phenylalanine or tryptophan at the CDR3 end, a read error is likely. The gene calls are TRBV12-3 or TRBV12-4 and TRBJ1-1; 8 positions agree with TRBD1. The V and J ends lost 5 bases and 0 bases, in that order; junction bases with no gene match: 2. The CDR3 is 14 residues long. The CDR3 loop reads CASSDRGVNTEAFL. Written as DNA, the CDR3 is TGTGCCAGCAGTGACAGGGGTGTGAACACTGAAGCTTTCTTG.

Points on this clonotype: A junction end diverges from the germline sequence, so it may reflect a read error. The CDR3 coding sequence is TGTGCCAGCAGCGTCAGGGAGCCCCGGAGTTTT. This codes for CASSVREPRSF. This sequence joins TRBV6-1 and TRBJ2-2; D may match TRBD1 or TRBD2 (5 bases each). The CDR3 totals 11 residues. Per germline, CDR1 MNHNS and CDR2 SASEGT.

Ten or more counts support this clonotype. The gene calls are TRBV5-1 and TRBJ1-1; tentatively, D is TRBD1 (6 bases). V was clipped by 4 bases and J by 1 base, with 11 bases between them. The CDR3 runs 14 residues. Germline values: CDR1 SGHRS, CDR2 YFSETQ. DNA for the CDR3: TGCGCCAGCAGCCCATTACAGGGGAACACTGAAGCTTTCTTT. It translates to CASSPLQGNTEAFF.

A few counts support this clonotype. V and J are TRBV12-3 or TRBV12-4 and TRBJ1-1, with D possibly TRBD1 on 5 matching bases. The V and J ends lost 3 bases and 3 bases respectively, with 14 bases between them. This CDR3 spans 15 amino acids. In DNA, the CDR3 is TGTGCCAGCAGTTTTTTGTCCCTGGGGGACACTGAAGCTTTCTTT. Its protein is CASSFLSLGDTEAFF.

V is TRBV20-1 and J is TRBJ2-5; 7 positions agree with TRBD2. Germline CDR1 DFQATT, CDR2 SNEGSKA (reference sequence). This CDR3 is built from 14 residues. Unmatched junction bases numbered 9, after V lost 3 bases and J lost 5 bases. The CDR3 sequence is CSARPGLELETQYF. The CDR3 bases are TGCAGTGCTAGGCCCGGACTAGAGTTGGAGACCCAGTACTTC.